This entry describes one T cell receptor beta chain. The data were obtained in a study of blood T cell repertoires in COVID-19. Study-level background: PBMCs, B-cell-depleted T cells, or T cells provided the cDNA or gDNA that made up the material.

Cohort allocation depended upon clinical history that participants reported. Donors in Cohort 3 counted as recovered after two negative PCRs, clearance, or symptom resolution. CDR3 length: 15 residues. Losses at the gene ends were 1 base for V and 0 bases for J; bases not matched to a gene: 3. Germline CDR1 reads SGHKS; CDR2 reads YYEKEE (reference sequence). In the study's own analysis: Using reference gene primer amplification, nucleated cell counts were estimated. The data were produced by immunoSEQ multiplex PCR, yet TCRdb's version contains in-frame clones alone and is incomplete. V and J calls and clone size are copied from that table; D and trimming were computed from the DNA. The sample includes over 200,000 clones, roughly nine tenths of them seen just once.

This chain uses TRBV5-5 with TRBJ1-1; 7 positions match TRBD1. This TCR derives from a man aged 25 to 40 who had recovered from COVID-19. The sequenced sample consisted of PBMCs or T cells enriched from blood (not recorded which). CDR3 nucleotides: TGTGCCAGCAGCTTGACAGGGGTCGTGAACACTGAAGCTTTCTTT. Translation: CASSLTGVVNTEAFF.